A single TCR beta chain is shown here with its context. The antigen remains unidentified. CDR3 length: 14 amino acids. V was cut by 4 bases and J by 7 bases, with 13 bases left in between. Germline V CDR1 and CDR2: SGHAT, FQNNGV. The record originates from a study of cytomegalovirus exposure and HLA in healthy donors. A multiplex PCR was run with 60 Vbeta primers and 13 Jbeta primers. Clones were read by immunoSEQ multiplex PCR, and TCRdb kept only the in-frame ones, dropping some. The table records more than 140,000 clones, roughly 82% of them present only once. Study-wide findings and caveats: Reported performance of the classifier showed diagnosis of cytomegalovirus status with high specificity and sensitivity.

The V and J genes are TRBV11-2 and TRBJ2-2, with D tentatively TRBD2 (6 bases). The sequence was collected from a man aged 25-45 years in good health and CMV-seropositive. Source material: PBMCs. The CDR3 spells CASSSLEGIGELFF. As DNA, the CDR3 is TGTGCCAGCAGCTCGCTGGAGGGAATCGGGGAGCTGTTTTTT.